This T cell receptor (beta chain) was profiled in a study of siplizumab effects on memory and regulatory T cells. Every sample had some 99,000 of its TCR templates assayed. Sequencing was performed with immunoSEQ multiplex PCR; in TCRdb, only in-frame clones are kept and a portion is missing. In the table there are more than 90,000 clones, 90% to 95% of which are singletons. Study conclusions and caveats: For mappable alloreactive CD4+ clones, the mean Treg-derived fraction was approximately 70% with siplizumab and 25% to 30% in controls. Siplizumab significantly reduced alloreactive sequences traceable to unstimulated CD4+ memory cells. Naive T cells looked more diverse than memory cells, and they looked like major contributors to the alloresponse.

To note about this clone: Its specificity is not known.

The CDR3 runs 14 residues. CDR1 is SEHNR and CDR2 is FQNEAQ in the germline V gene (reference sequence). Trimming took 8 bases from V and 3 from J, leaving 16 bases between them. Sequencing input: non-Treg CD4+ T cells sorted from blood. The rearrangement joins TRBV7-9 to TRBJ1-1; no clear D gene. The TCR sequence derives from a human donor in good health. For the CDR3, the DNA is TGTGCCAGCTCCGGACTTTTTGGGGACACTGAAGCTTTCTTT. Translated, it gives CASSGLFGDTEAFF.